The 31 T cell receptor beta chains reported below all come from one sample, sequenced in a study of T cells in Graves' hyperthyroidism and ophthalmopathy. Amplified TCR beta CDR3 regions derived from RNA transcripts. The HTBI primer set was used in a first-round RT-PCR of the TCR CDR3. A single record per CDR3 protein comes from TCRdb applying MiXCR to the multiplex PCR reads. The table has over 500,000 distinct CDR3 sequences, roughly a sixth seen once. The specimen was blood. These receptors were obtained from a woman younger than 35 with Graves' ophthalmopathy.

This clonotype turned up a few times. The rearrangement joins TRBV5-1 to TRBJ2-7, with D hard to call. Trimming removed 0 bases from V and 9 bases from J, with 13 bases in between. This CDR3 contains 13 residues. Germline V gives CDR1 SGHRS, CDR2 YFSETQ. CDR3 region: CASSLAFVGWQYF. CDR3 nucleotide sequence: TGCGCCAGCAGCTTGGCCTTTGTGGGTTGGCAGTACTTC.

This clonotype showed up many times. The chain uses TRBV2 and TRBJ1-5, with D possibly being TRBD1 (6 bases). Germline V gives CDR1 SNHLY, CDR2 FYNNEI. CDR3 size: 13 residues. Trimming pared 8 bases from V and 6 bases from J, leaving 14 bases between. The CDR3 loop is CASEDRSGQPQHF. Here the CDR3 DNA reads TGTGCCAGCGAAGACAGGTCGGGTCAGCCCCAGCATTTT.

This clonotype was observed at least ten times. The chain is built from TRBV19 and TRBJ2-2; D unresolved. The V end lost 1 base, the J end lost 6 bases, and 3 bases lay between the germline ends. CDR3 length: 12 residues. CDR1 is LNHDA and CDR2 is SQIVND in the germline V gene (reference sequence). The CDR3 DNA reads TGTGCCAGTAGTATAGCAGCCGGGGAGCTGTTTTTT. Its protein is CASSIAAGELFF. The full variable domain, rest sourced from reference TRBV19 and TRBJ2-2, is DGGITQSPKYLFRKEGQNVTLSCEQNLNHDAMYWYRQDPGQGLRLIYYSQIVNDFQKGDIAEGYSVSREKKESFPLTVTSAQKNPTAFYLCASSIAAGELFFGEGSRLTVL.

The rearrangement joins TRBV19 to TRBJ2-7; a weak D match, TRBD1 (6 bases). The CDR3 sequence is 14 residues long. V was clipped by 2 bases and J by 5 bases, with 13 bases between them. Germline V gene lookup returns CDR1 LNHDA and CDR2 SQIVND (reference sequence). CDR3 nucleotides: TGTGCCAGTAGTATACAGGGGACGGGCCACGAGCAGTACTTC. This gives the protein CASSIQGTGHEQYF.

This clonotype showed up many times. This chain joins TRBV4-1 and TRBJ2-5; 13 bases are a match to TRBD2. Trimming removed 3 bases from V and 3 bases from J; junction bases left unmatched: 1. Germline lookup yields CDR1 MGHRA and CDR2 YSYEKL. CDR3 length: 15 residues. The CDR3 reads CASSQGTSGKETQYF. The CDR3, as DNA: TGCGCCAGCAGCCAGGGGACTAGCGGGAAAGAGACCCAGTACTTC.

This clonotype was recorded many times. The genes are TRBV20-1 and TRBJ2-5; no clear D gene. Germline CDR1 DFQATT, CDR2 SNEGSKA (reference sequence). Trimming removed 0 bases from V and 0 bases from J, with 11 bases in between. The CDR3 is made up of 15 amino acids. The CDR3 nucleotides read TGCAGTGCTAGAGACCCAAAAGGGTACCAAGAGACCCAGTACTTC. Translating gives CSARDPKGYQETQYF.

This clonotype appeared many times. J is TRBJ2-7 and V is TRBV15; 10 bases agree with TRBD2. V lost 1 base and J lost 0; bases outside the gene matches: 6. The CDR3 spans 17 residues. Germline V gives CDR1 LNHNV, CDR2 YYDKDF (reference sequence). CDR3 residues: CATSRGGAGGNSYEQYF. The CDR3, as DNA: TGTGCCACCAGCAGAGGTGGAGCGGGAGGGAACTCCTACGAGCAGTACTTC.

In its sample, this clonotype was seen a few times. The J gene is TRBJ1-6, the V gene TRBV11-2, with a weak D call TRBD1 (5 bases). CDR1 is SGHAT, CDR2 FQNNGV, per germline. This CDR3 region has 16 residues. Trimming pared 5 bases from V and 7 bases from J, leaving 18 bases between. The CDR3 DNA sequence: TGTGCCAGCAGCCCTAGACCGGGACCGCTCAATTCACCCCTCCACTTT. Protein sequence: CASSPRPGPLNSPLHF.

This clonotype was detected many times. The DNA for the CDR3 is TGTGCCAGCAGTTTTTCCGATGCGGGACTAGGGGCCTCCTACAATGAGCAGTTCTTC. It is translated as CASSFSDAGLGASYNEQFF. This rearrangement joins TRBV28 to TRBJ2-1, with TRBD2 identical over 8 bases. The CDR3 is 19 amino acids. After removal of 3 bases from V and 0 bases from J, the junction contained 13 bases not matched to a gene. Germline assignment: CDR1 MDHEN and CDR2 SYDVKM.

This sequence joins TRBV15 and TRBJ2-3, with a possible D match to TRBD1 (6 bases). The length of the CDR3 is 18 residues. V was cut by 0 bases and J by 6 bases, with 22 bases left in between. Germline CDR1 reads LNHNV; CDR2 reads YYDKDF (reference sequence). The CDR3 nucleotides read TGTGCCACCAGCAGAGATAAGGGACATCAGCGAGGCGTGGATACGCAGTATTTT. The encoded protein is CATSRDKGHQRGVDTQYF.

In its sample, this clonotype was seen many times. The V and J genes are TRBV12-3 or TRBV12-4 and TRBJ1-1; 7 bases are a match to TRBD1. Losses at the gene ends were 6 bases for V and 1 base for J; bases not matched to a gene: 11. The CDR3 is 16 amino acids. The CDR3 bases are TGTGCCAGCAGCCCCGACAGGGCAACCCCGAACACTGAAGCTTTCTTT. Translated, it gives CASSPDRATPNTEAFF.

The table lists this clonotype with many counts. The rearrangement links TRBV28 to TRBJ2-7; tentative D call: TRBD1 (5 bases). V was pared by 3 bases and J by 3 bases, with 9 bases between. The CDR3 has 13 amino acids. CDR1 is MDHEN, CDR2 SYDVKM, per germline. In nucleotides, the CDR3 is TGTGCCAGCAGTTTGTGGCAGGGCTACGAGCAGTACTTC. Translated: CASSLWQGYEQYF.

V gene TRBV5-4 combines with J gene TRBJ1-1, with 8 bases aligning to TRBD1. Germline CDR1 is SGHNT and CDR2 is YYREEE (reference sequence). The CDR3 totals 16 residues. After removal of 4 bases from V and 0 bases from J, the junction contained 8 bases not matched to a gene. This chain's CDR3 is CASSLEPGGMNTEAFF. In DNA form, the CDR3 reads TGTGCCAGCAGCCTGGAACCAGGGGGCATGAACACTGAAGCTTTCTTT.

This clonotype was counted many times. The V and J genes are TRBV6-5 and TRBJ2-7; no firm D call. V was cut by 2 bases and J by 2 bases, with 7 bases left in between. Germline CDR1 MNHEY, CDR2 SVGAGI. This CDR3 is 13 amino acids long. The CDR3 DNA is TGTGCCAGCAGTTACCCGAGTACCTACGAGCAGTACTTC. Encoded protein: CASSYPSTYEQYF.

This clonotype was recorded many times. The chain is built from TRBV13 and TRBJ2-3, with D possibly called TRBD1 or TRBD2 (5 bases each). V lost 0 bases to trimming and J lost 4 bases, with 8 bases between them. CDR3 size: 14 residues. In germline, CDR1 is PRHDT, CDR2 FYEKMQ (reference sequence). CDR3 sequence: CASSLGRGADTQYF. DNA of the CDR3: TGTGCCAGCAGCTTAGGGAGGGGTGCAGATACGCAGTATTTT.

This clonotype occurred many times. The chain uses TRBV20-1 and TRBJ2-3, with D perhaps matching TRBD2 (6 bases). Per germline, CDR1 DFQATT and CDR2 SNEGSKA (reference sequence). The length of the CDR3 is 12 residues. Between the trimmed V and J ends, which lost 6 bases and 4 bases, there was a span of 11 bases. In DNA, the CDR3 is TGCAGTGCCGTGGGCGGGGCAGATACGCAGTATTTT. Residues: CSAVGGADTQYF.

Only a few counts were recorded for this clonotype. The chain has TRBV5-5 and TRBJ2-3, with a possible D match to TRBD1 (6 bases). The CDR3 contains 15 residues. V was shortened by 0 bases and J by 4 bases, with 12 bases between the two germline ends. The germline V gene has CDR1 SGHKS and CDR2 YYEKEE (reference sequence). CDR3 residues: CASSLDGYRADTQYF. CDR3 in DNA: TGTGCCAGCAGCTTGGACGGTTACAGGGCAGATACGCAGTATTTT.

CDR3 residues: CASSIPDRGLSYEQYF. CDR3 sequence (DNA): TGTGCCAGCAGCATCCCGGACAGGGGGCTTTCCTACGAGCAGTACTTC. The V and J genes are TRBV7-9 and TRBJ2-7; 11 bases line up with TRBD1. V lost 5 bases to trimming and J lost 1 base; unmatched junction nucleotides: 7. The CDR3 consists of 16 residues. Germline V gene data show CDR1 as SEHNR and CDR2 as FQNEAQ (reference sequence).

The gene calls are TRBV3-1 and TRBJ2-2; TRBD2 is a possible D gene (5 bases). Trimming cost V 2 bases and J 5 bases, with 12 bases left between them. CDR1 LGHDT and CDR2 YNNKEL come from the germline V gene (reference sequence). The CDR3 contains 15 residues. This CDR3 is CASSQLSRGTGELFF. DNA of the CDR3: TGTGCCAGCAGCCAACTATCCCGAGGGACCGGGGAGCTGTTTTTT.

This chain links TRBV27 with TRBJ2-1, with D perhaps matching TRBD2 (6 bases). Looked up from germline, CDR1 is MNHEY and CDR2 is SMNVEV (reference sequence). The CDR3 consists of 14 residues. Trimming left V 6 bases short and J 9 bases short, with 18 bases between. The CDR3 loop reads CASSSGSGRGEQFF. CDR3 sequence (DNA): TGTGCCAGCAGCTCGGGTAGCGGACGGGGTGAGCAGTTCTTC.

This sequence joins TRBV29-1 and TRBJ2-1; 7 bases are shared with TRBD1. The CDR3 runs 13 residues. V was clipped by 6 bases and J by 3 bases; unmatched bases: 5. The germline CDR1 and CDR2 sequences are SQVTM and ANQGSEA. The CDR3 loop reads CSVAGTDYNEQFF. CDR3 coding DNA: TGCAGCGTCGCCGGGACAGACTACAATGAGCAGTTCTTC.

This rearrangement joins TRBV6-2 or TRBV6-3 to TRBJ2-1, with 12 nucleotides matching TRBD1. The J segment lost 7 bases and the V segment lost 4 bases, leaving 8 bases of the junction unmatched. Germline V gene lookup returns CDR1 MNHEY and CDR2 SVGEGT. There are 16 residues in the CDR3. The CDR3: CASSFWPGQGANEQFF. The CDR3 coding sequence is TGTGCCAGCAGTTTCTGGCCGGGACAGGGGGCAAATGAGCAGTTCTTC.

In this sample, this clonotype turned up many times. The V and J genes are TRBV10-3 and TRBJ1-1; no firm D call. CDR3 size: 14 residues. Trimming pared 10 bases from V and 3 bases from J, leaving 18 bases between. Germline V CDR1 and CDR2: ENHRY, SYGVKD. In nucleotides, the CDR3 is TGTGCCAGCAGGACGGTCGTAGACTACACTGAAGCTTTCTTT. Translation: CASRTVVDYTEAFF.

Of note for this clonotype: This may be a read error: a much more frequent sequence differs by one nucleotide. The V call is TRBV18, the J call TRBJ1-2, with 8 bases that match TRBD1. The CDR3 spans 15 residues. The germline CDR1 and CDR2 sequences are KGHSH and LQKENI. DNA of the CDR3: TGTACCAGCTCACCTCTCGGACAGGGAGACTATGGCTACACCTTC. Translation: CTSSPLGQGDYGYTF. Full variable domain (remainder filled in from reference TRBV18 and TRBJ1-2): NAGVMQNPRHLVRRRGQEARLRCSPMKGHSHVYWYRQLPEEGLKFMVYLQKENIIDESGMPKERFSAEFPKEGPSILRIQQVVRGDSAAYFCTSSPLGQGDYGYTFGSGTRLTVV.

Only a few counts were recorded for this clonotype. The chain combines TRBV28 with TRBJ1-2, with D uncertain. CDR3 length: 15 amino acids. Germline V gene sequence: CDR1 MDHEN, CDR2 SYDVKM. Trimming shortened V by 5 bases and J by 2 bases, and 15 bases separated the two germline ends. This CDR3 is CASSPRISANYGYTF. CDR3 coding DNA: TGTGCCAGCAGTCCTAGAATATCCGCAAACTATGGCTACACCTTC.

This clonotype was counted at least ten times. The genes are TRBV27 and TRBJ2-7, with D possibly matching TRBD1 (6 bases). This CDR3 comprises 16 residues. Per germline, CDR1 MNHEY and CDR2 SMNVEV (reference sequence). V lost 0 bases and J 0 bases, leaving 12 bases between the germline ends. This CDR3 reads CASSLSKTGSSYEQYF. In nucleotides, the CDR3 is TGTGCCAGCAGTTTATCGAAGACAGGTAGCTCCTACGAGCAGTACTTC.

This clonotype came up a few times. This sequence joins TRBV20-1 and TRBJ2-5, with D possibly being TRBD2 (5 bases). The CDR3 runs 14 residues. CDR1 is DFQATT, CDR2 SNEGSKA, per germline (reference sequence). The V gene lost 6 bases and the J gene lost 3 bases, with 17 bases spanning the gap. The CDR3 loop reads CSAGSGPLEETQYF. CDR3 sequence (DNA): TGCAGTGCGGGAAGCGGTCCCCTGGAAGAGACCCAGTACTTC.

This CDR3 is CASNDLGTGGNQPQHF. The DNA of the CDR3 is TGTGCCAGTAACGATCTCGGGACAGGGGGCAATCAGCCCCAGCATTTT. The J gene is TRBJ1-5, the V gene TRBV19, with 10 nucleotides matching TRBD1. V shed 7 bases and J 2 bases; nucleotides not matched to a gene: 8. CDR1 and CDR2 (germline): LNHDA, SQIVND (reference sequence). This CDR3 is built from 16 residues.

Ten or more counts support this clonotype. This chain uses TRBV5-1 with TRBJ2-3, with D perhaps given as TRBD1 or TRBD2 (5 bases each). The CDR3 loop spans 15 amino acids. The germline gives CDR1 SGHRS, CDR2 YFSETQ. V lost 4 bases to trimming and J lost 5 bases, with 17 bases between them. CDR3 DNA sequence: TGCGCCAGCAGCCGGGACGGGTTTAAAGGAGATACGCAGTATTTT. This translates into CASSRDGFKGDTQYF.

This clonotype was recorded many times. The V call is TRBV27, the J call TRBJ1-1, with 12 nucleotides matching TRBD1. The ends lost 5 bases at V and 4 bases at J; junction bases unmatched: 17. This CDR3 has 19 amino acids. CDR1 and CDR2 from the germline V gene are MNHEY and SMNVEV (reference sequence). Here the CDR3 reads CASSVVSGQGAIWGTEAFF. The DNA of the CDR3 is TGTGCCAGCAGTGTGGTCTCGGGACAGGGGGCTATATGGGGCACTGAAGCTTTCTTT.

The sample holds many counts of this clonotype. The CDR3 coding sequence is TGTGCCTGGGTGGACAGTAACTATGGCTACACCTTC. Translating gives CAWVDSNYGYTF. J is TRBJ1-2 and V is TRBV30; D is perhaps TRBD1 (6 bases). Deletions cut 5 bases from V and 1 base from J, with 8 bases between. In germline, CDR1 is GTSNPN, CDR2 SVGIG (reference sequence). The CDR3 totals 12 residues.